This TCR beta chain originates from a study of OX40 agonist ivuxolimab in advanced cancers. Clones were read by immunoSEQ multiplex PCR, and TCRdb kept only the in-frame ones, dropping some. The sample holds tens of thousands of clones; around 89% are singletons and the top ten take roughly 11%. CDR3 length: 12 residues. Germline V gives CDR1 SGDLS, CDR2 YYNGEE. V lost 3 bases and J lost 5, with 8 bases in between. Details on this clone: This sample also contains other DNA sequences that code for the same CDR3.

The V and J genes are TRBV9 and TRBJ1-1, with a possible D match to TRBD1 (5 bases). Sample: CD4+ or CD8+ T cells sorted from blood, taken in a trial of the OX40 agonist ivuxolimab. The sequence was obtained from an adult with an advanced solid tumor such as melanoma, head and neck, liver or kidney cancer. The CDR3 sequence: CASSAGGTEAFF. As DNA, the CDR3 is TGTGCCAGCAGCGCCGGGGGGACTGAAGCTTTCTTT.